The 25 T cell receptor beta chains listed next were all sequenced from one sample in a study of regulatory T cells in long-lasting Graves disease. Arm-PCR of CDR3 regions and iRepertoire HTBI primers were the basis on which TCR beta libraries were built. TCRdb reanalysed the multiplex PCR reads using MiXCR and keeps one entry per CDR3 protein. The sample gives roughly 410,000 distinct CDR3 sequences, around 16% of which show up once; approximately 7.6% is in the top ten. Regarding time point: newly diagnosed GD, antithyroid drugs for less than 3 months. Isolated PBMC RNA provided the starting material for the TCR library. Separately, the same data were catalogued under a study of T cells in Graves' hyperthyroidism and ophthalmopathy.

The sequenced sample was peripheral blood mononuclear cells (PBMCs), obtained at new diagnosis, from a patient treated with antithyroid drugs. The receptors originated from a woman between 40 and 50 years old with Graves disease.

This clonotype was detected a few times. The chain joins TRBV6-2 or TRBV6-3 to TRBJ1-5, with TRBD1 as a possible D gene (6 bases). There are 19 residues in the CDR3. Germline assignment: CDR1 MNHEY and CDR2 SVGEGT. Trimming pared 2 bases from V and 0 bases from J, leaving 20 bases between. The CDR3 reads CASSYLRTRGTHSNQPQHF. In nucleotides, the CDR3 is TGTGCCAGCAGTTACCTCAGGACAAGGGGGACACATAGCAATCAGCCCCAGCATTTT.

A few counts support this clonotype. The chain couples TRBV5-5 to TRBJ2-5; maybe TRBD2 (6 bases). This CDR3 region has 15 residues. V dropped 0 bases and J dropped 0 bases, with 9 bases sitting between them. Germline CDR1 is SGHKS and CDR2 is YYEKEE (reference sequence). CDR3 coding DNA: TGTGCCAGCAGCTTGGTCGGGAGCGACCAAGAGACCCAGTACTTC. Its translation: CASSLVGSDQETQYF.

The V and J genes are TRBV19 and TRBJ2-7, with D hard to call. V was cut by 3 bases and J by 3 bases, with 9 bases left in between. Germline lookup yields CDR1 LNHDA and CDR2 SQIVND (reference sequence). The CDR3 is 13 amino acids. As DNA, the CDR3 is TGTGCCAGTAGTATGGGCACCGACTACGAGCAGTACTTC. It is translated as CASSMGTDYEQYF.

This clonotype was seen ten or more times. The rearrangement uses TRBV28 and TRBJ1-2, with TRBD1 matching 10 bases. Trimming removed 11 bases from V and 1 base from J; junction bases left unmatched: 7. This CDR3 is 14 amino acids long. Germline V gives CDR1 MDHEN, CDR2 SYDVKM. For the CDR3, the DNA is TGTGCCTCACGGCGGGACAGGGGTAACTATGGCTACACCTTC. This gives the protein CASRRDRGNYGYTF.

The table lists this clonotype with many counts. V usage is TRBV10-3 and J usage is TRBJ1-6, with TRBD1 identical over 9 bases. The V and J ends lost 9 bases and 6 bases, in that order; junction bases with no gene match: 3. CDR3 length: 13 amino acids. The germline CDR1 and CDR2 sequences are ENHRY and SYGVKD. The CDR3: CAIRGQGNSPLHF. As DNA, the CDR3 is TGTGCCATAAGGGGACAGGGTAATTCACCCCTCCACTTT.

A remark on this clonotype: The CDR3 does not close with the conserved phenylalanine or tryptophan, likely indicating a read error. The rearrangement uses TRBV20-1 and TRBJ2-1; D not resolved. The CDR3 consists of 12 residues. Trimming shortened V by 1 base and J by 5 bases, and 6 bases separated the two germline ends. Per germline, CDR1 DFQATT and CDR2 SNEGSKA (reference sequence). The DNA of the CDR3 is TGCAGTGCTAGAGTTCTTGACAATGAGCAGTTCTCC. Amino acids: CSARVLDNEQFS.

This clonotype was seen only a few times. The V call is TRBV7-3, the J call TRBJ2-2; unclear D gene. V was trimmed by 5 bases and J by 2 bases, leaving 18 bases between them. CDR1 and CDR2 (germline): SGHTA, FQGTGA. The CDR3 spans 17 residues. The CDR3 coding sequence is TGTGCCAGCAGCCCACACAGTGTTGTCGTAAACACCGGGGAGCTGTTTTTT. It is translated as CASSPHSVVVNTGELFF.

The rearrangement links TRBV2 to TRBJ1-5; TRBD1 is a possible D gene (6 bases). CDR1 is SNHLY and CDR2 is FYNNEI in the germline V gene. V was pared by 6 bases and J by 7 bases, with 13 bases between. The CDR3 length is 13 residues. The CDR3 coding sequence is TGTGCCAGCAGAGATGACAGGCTCCAGCCCCAGCATTTT. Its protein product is CASRDDRLQPQHF.

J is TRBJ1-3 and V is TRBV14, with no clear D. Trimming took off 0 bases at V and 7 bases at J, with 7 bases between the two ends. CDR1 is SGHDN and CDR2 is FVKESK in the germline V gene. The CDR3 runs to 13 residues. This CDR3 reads CASSQDWRNTIYF. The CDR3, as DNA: TGTGCCAGCAGCCAAGATTGGAGGAACACCATATATTTT.

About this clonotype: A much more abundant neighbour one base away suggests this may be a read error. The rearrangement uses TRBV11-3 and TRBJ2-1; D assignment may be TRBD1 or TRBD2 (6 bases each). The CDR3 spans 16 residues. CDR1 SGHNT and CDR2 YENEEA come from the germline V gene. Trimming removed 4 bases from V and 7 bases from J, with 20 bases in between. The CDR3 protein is CASSSLGGRGRNEQFF. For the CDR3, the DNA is TGTGCCAGCAGCTCGCTTGGGGGAAGGGGGAGGAATGAGCAGTTCTTC. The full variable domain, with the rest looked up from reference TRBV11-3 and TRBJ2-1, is EAGVVQSPRYKIIEKKQPVAFWCNPISGHNTLYWYLQNLGQGPELLIRYENEEAVDDSQLPKDRFSAERLKGVDSTLKIQPAELGDSAVYLCASSSLGGRGRNEQFFGPGTRLTVL.

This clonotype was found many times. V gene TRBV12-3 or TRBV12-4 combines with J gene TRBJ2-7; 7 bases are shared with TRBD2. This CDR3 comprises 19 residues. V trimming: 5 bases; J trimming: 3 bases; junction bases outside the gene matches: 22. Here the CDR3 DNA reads TGTGCCAGCAGTCCCCTGTTTTGGCGGGGGAGGGAGGACTACTACGAGCAGTACTTC. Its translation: CASSPLFWRGREDYYEQYF.

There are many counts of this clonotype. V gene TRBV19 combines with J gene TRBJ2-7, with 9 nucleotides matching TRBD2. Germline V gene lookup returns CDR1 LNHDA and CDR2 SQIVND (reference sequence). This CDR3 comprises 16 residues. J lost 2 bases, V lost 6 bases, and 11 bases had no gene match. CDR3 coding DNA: TGTGCCAGTAGCCCCCGTTTGGCGGGAGGGCCCTACGAGCAGTACTTC. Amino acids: CASSPRLAGGPYEQYF.

The CDR3 loop is CASSLGDRNTEAFF. As DNA, the CDR3 is TGTGCCAGCAGCTTAGGTGACAGGAACACTGAAGCTTTCTTT. The chain has TRBV7-9 and TRBJ1-1, with D possibly matching TRBD1 (5 bases). Trimming stripped 1 base from V and 1 base from J, with 7 bases between. The germline V gene has CDR1 SEHNR and CDR2 FQNEAQ (reference sequence). CDR3 size: 14 residues.

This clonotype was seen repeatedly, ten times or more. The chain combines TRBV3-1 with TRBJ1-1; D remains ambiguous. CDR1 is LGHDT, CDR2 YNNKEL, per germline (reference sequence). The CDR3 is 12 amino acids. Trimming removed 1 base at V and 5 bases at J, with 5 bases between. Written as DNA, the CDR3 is TGTGCCAGCAGCCAAGGGATTACTGAAGCTTTCTTT. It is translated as CASSQGITEAFF.

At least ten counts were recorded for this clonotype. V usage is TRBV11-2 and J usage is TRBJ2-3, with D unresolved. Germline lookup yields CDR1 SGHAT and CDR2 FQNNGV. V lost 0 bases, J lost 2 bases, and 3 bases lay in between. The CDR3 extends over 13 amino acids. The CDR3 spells CASSLENTDTQYF. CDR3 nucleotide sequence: TGTGCCAGCAGCTTAGAGAACACAGATACGCAGTATTTT.

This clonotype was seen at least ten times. For the CDR3, the DNA is TGTGCCAGCAGTTTATACCCTCCGACTAGCGGGAGTCCCCAAGAGACCCAGTACTTC. Translation gives CASSLYPPTSGSPQETQYF. The chain recombines TRBV27 with TRBJ2-5; TRBD2 agrees at 12 bases. V was pared by 1 base and J by 1 base, with 10 bases of the junction left unmatched. CDR3 length: 19 amino acids. Germline V gene sequence: CDR1 MNHEY, CDR2 SMNVEV (reference sequence).

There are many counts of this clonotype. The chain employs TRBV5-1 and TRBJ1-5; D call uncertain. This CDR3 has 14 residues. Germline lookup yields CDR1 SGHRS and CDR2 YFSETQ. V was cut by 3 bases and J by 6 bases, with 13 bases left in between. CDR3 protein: CASSSEGVGQPQHF. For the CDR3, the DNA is TGCGCCAGCAGCTCGGAGGGTGTAGGTCAGCCCCAGCATTTT.

CDR3 in amino acids: CASSPKGPGEAFF. CDR3 coding DNA: TGTGCCAGCAGCCCTAAGGGCCCAGGCGAAGCTTTCTTT. The rearrangement uses TRBV5-6 and TRBJ2-3; D is unclear. The J call may be faulty, since TRBJ1-1 better matches the DNA end. The germline gives CDR1 SGHDT, CDR2 YYEEEE. The CDR3 is 13 residues long.

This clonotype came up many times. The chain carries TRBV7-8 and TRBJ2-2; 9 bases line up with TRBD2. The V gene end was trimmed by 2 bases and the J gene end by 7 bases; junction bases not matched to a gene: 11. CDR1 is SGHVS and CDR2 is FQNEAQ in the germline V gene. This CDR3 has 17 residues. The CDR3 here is CASSLPASGKVSGELFF. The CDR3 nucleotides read TGTGCCAGCAGCTTACCGGCTAGCGGGAAAGTCAGCGGGGAGCTGTTTTTT.

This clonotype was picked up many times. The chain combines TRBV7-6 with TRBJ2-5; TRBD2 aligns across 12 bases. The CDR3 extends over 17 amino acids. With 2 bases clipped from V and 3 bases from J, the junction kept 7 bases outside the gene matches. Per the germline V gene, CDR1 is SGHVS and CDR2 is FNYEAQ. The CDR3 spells CASSLFGTSGRKETQYF. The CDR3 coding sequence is TGTGCCAGCAGCTTATTTGGCACTAGCGGGAGGAAAGAGACCCAGTACTTC.

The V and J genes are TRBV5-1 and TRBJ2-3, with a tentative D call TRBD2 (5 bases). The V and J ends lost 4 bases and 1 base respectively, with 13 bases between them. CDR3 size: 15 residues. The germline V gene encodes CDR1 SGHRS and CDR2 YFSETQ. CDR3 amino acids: CASSPGRERTDTQYF. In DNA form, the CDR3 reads TGCGCCAGCAGCCCGGGGAGAGAGCGCACAGATACGCAGTATTTT.

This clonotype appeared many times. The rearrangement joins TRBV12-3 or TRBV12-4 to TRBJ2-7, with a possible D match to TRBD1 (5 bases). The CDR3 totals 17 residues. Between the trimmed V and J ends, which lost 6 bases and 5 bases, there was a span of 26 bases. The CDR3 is CASSLGLDSAIGDEQYF. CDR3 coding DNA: TGTGCCAGCAGCCTGGGGCTGGATTCGGCCATCGGAGACGAGCAGTACTTC.

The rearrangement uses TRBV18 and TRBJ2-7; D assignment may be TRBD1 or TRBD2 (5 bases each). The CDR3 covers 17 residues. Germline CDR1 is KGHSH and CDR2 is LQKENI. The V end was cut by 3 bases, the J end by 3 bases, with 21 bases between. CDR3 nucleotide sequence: TGTGCCAGCTCACCTAGGGGTACGGGGTACCCGGACTACGAGCAGTACTTC. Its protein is CASSPRGTGYPDYEQYF.

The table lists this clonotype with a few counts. The CDR3 loop reads CASRRGGQNTGELFF. CDR3 DNA: TGTGCCAGCAGAAGGGGTGGACAGAACACCGGGGAGCTGTTTTTT. The chain recombines TRBV6-1 with TRBJ2-2, with D maybe TRBD1 (5 bases). CDR1 is MNHNS and CDR2 is SASEGT in the germline V gene. The CDR3 loop spans 15 amino acids. Trimming pared 6 bases from V and 1 base from J, leaving 12 bases between.

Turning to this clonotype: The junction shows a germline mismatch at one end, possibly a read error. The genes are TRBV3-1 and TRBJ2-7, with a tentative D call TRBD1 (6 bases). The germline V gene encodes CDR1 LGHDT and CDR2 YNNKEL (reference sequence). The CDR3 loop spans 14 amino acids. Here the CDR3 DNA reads TGTGTCAGCAGCCCGGTGGACAGTTCCTACGAGCAGTACTTC. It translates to CVSSPVDSSYEQYF.